This note documents a single T cell receptor (beta chain) sequence. TCRdb keeps only in-frame clones here, not all; method: immunoSEQ multiplex PCR. The table includes over 50,000 clones, 93% detected once. The V end lost 1 base, the J end lost 1 base, and 7 bases lay between the germline ends. The CDR3 totals 14 residues. Germline values: CDR1 SGHTA, CDR2 FQGNSA. The record originates from a study of T cell changes during pregnancy in multiple sclerosis. V gene TRBV7-2 combines with J gene TRBJ1-2; D is unresolved. This specimen consisted of peripheral blood, obtained in the second trimester of pregnancy. This clonotype was sampled from a female donor with multiple sclerosis, enrolled in a pregnancy study. Here the CDR3 reads CASSLVADNYGYTF. CDR3 in DNA: TGTGCCAGCAGCTTAGTGGCAGATAACTATGGCTACACCTTC.